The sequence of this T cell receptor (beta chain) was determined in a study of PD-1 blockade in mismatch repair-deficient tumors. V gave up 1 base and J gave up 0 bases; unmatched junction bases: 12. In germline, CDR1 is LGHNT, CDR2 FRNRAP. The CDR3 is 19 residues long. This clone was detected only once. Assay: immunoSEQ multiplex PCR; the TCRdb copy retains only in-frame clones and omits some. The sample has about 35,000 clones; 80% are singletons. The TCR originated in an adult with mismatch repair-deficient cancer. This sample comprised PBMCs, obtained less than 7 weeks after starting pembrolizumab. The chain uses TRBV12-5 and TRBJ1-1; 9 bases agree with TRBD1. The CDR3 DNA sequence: TGTGCTAGTGGTTTGGATACCGGACAGGGGAATTTTATGAACACTGAAGCTTTCTTT. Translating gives CASGLDTGQGNFMNTEAFF.